This is a list of T cell receptor beta chains from one sample in a study of shared clonotypes between healthy human individuals. The method was immunoSEQ multiplex PCR; TCRdb's version includes in-frame clones alone and lacks a portion of them. The repertoire holds some 2 million clones, with over 85% as singletons. Sequencing was carried out using naive CD8+ T cells sorted from blood. These receptors were collected from a man aged 18-30 years in good health. Both conserved end residues are part of each CDR3. D genes are given only for firm matches. Some rows have no size entry. The others give once, few or many, or a class for an expanded clone.

clone size	V gene	D gene	J gene	CDR3 length	CDR3 protein	CDR3 DNA
NA	TRBV7-2	NA	TRBJ2-6	16	CASSPYRDSGANVLTF	TGTGCCAGCAGCCCGTACAGGGACTCTGGGGCCAACGTCCTGACTTTC
NA	TRBV9	TRBD2	TRBJ2-7	15	CASSPGGGNSYEQYF	TGTGCCAGCAGCCCGGGAGGGGGGAACTCCTACGAGCAGTACTTC
NA	TRBV28	NA	TRBJ1-1	11	CASSSPNEAFF	TGTGCCAGCAGTTCCCCGAATGAAGCTTTCTTT
NA	TRBV19	TRBD2	TRBJ2-1	15	CASSIGAGDDGEQFF	TGTGCCAGTAGTATAGGAGCGGGGGATGATGGTGAGCAGTTCTTC
NA	TRBV14	NA	TRBJ1-1	13	CASSWIRNTEAFF	TGTGCCAGCAGCTGGATACGGAACACTGAAGCTTTCTTT
NA	TRBV28	NA	TRBJ2-7	12	CASSLTSGEQYF	TGTGCCAGCAGTTTAACATCGGGCGAGCAGTACTTC
few	TRBV9	NA	TRBJ2-6	14	CASSVISGANVLTF	TGTGCCAGCAGCGTCATCTCTGGGGCCAACGTCCTGACTTTC
NA	TRBV5-6	NA	TRBJ2-1	12	CASSLFDNEQFF	TGTGCCAGCAGCTTATTCGACAATGAGCAGTTCTTC
few	TRBV4-3	TRBD1	TRBJ2-1	17	CASSQDDGTASYNEQFF	TGCGCCAGCAGCCAAGATGATGGGACAGCCTCCTACAATGAGCAGTTCTTC
NA	TRBV7-9	NA	TRBJ1-2	18	CASSSTVHGLLLNYGYTF	TGTGCCAGCAGCTCGACAGTCCACGGGTTACTACTTAACTATGGCTACACCTTC
NA	TRBV10-3	TRBD2	TRBJ2-1	13	CAIRGGSENEQFF	TGTGCCATCAGGGGCGGGAGCGAGAATGAGCAGTTCTTC
NA	TRBV4-3	NA	TRBJ2-1	14	CASSQTGSYNEQFF	TGCGCCAGCAGCCAAACCGGCTCCTACAATGAGCAGTTCTTC
once	TRBV9	NA	TRBJ2-3	14	CASSNDGSTDTQYF	TGTGCCAGCAGCAACGACGGTAGCACAGATACGCAGTATTTT
NA	TRBV9	TRBD2	TRBJ2-7	17	CASSVVKTSRLGYEQYF	TGTGCCAGCAGCGTAGTTAAGACTAGCCGACTAGGCTACGAGCAGTACTTC
NA	TRBV21-1	NA	TRBJ1-6	16	CASSKGTGVLNSPLHF	TGTGCCAGCAGCAAAGGGACAGGGGTTCTTAATTCACCCCTCCACTTT
NA	TRBV19	NA	TRBJ1-2	16	CASSMVYRDEDYGYTF	TGTGCCAGTAGTATGGTTTACAGGGACGAGGACTATGGCTACACCTTC
NA	TRBV13	NA	TRBJ2-7	14	CASSRSGGRYEQYF	TGTGCCAGCAGCCGGTCGGGGGGCCGGTACGAGCAGTACTTC
NA	TRBV2	NA	TRBJ1-1	14	CASQSGTGNTEAFF	TGTGCCAGCCAGAGCGGGACGGGGAACACTGAAGCTTTCTTT
NA	TRBV7-6	TRBD1	TRBJ2-2	16	CASSPHQGENTGELFF	TGTGCCAGCAGCCCTCACCAGGGGGAGAACACCGGGGAGCTGTTTTTT
once	TRBV5-1	NA	TRBJ1-6	15	CASSLAQGNNSPLHF	TGCGCCAGCAGCTTGGCCCAGGGGAATAATTCACCCCTCCACTTT
once	TRBV7-2	NA	TRBJ1-4	15	CASSLEGGPNEKLFF	TGTGCCAGCAGCTTAGAGGGCGGACCAAATGAAAAACTGTTTTTT
NA	TRBV5-5	TRBD1	TRBJ2-1	15	CASSLVQGVYNEQFF	TGTGCCAGCAGCTTGGTACAGGGGGTATACAATGAGCAGTTCTTC
few	TRBV4-1	NA	TRBJ1-1	13	CASSQGEGMFAFF	TGCGCCAGCAGCCAAGGAGAGGGGATGTTTGCTTTCTTT
NA	TRBV7-6	TRBD2	TRBJ2-7	15	CASSSGTSGLYEQYF	TGTGCCAGCAGCTCAGGGACTAGCGGGCTTTACGAGCAGTACTTC
NA	TRBV27	NA	TRBJ2-7	15	CASTPLLGQGYEQYF	TGTGCCAGCACTCCGTTGCTCGGGCAGGGCTACGAGCAGTACTTC
NA	TRBV4-1	NA	TRBJ2-5	12	CASSQGGETQYF	TGCGCCAGCAGCCAGGGGGGAGAGACCCAGTACTTC
NA	TRBV7-2	TRBD1	TRBJ1-4	15	CASSQGGGLTEKLFF	TGTGCCAGCAGCCAGGGAGGGGGCCTCACGGAAAAACTGTTTTTT
NA	TRBV6-5	NA	TRBJ2-2	13	CATLRENTGELFF	TGTGCCACCCTCAGGGAGAACACCGGGGAGCTGTTTTTT
NA	TRBV7-8	TRBD2	TRBJ2-2	17	CASSSGLAGVLAGELFF	TGTGCCAGCAGCTCGGGACTAGCGGGAGTTCTGGCCGGGGAGCTGTTTTTT
NA	TRBV2	NA	TRBJ2-7	14	CASRLQTASYEQYF	TGTGCCAGCAGGCTACAGACAGCCTCCTACGAGCAGTACTTC
NA	TRBV10-1	NA	TRBJ2-3	14	CASSESAITDTQYF	TGCGCCAGCAGTGAGTCAGCTATCACAGATACGCAGTATTTT
NA	TRBV9	NA	TRBJ1-1	13	CASSRTENTEAFF	TGTGCCAGCAGCCGGACAGAGAACACTGAAGCTTTCTTT
NA	TRBV6-5	TRBD1	TRBJ1-5	15	CASSWTGGSNQPQHF	TGTGCCAGCAGTTGGACAGGAGGGAGCAATCAGCCCCAGCATTTT
NA	TRBV27	NA	TRBJ1-6	15	CASSPWGRSELPLHF	TGTGCCAGCAGTCCCTGGGGCAGGTCCGAATTACCCCTCCACTTT
NA	TRBV2	TRBD2	TRBJ2-7	14	CASNGAGGRDEQYF	TGTGCCAGCAATGGAGCGGGAGGCCGGGACGAGCAGTACTTC
NA	TRBV6-5	NA	TRBJ1-5	15	CASSYSAGINQPQHF	TGTGCCAGCAGTTACTCAGCCGGGATCAATCAGCCCCAGCATTTT
NA	TRBV5-8	NA	TRBJ2-7	10	CASSFGEQYF	TGTGCCAGCAGCTTTGGAGAGCAGTACTTC
once	TRBV6-5	NA	TRBJ2-7	12	CASSYGRYEQYF	TGTGCCAGCAGTTACGGCCGCTACGAGCAGTACTTC
NA	TRBV9	NA	TRBJ2-3	17	CASSVAVTGSQQDTQYF	TGTGCCAGCAGCGTAGCGGTGACGGGAAGTCAACAAGATACGCAGTATTTT
NA	TRBV7-4	TRBD1	TRBJ1-1	15	CASSLGDRGHTEAFF	TGTGCCAGCAGCTTAGGGGACAGGGGGCACACTGAAGCTTTCTTT
NA	TRBV27	NA	TRBJ2-7	18	CATHSGGRPGHTSYEQYF	TGTGCCACCCATTCAGGCGGGCGGCCGGGACACACCTCCTACGAGCAGTACTTC
NA	TRBV7-9	NA	TRBJ2-2	13	CASRPPGPGELFF	TGTGCCAGCAGACCGCCAGGGCCCGGGGAGCTGTTTTTT
NA	TRBV9	NA	TRBJ1-2	15	CASSGWEGPNYGYTF	TGTGCCAGCAGCGGTTGGGAGGGACCTAACTATGGCTACACCTTC
NA	TRBV9	TRBD1	TRBJ2-7	15	CASSVGGQGANEQYF	TGTGCCAGCAGCGTAGGCGGACAGGGGGCCAACGAGCAGTACTTC
NA	TRBV29-1	TRBD1	TRBJ1-2	14	CSVEDRDRGHGYTF	TGCAGCGTTGAAGATCGGGACAGGGGCCATGGCTACACCTTC
NA	TRBV6-5	NA	TRBJ2-7	13	CASSYGFNYEQYF	TGTGCCAGCAGTTACGGTTTCAACTACGAGCAGTACTTC
NA	TRBV28	NA	TRBJ2-2	14	CASSRTPVTGELFF	TGTGCCAGCAGCCGCACGCCAGTGACCGGGGAGCTGTTTTTT
once	TRBV27	NA	TRBJ2-7	14	CASSLQGHDYEQYF	TGTGCCAGCAGTCTCCAGGGACACGACTACGAGCAGTACTTC
NA	TRBV4-1	NA	TRBJ1-1	13	CASSQDWDTEAFF	TGCGCCAGCAGCCAAGATTGGGACACTGAAGCTTTCTTT
once	TRBV7-8	TRBD2	TRBJ2-5	18	CASSIRLAGGEYQETQYF	TGTGCCAGCAGCATTCGACTAGCGGGGGGCGAGTACCAAGAGACCCAGTACTTC
NA	TRBV7-9	TRBD2	TRBJ2-7	13	CASSPSGSYEQYF	TGTGCCAGCAGCCCAAGCGGGAGCTACGAGCAGTACTTC
NA	TRBV27	NA	TRBJ2-7	14	CASSPDSGGYEQYF	TGTGCCAGCAGTCCGGACAGTGGGGGCTACGAGCAGTACTTC